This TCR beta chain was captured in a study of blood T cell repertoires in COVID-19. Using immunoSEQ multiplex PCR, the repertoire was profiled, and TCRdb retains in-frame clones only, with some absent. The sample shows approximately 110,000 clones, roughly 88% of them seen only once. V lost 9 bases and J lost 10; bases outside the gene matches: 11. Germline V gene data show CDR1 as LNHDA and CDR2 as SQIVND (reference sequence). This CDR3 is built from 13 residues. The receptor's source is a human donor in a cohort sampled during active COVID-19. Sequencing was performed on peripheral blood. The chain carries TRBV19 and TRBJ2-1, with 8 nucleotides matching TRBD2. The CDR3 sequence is CASLPTGGREQFF. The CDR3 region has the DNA TGTGCCAGCCTCCCAACGGGAGGGCGGGAGCAGTTCTTC.